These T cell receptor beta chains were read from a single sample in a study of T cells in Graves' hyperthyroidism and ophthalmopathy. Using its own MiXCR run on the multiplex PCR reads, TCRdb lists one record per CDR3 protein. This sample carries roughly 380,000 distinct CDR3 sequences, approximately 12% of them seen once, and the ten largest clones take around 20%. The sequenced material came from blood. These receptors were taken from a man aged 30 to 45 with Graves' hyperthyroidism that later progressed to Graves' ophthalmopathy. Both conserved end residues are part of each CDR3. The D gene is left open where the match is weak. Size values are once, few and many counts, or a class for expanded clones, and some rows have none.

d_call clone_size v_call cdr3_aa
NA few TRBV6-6 CASSYSPGTNTEAFF
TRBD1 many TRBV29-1 CSVETGDSYEQYF
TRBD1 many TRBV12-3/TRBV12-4 CASSLEGAATNEKLFF
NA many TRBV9 CASSVGRREGADTQYF
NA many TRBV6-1 CASSTRDVSSSEQYF
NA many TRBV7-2 CASSRGTGEPQHF
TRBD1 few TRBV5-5 CASSLHGGQGLYEQYF
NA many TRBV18 CASSAPGVIETQYF
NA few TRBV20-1 CSDRDRSDGRYTF
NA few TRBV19 CASALSSGNTIYF
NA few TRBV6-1 CASSFRTAYGYTF
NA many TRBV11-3 CASSLTYEQYF
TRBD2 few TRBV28 CASSFGTSGGYTDTQYF
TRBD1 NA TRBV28 CASSGTGEYEQYF
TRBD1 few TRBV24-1 CATSDAPGQVAFEQFF
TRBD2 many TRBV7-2 CASSLVGTSGGYNEQFF
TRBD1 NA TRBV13 CASSLASGGNSPLHF
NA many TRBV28 CASSLHATPYNSPLHF
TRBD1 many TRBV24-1 CATSEPTGGRETQYF
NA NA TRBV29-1 CSVSGPTDTQYF
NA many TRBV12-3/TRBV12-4 CASSPGDEQYF
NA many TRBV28 CASSESGRSYEQYF
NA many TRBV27 CASSLNLDSPEAFF
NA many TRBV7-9 CASLPQTYSTDTQYF
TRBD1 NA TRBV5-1 CASSSGTGVGYTF
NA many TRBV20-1 CSAPRPTAMLEKLFF
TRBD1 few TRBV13 CASRRTGNTEAFF
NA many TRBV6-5 CASSYEAEVGNTEAFF
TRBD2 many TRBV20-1 CSAYSSGGPGDTQYF
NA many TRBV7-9 CASSPARGADTQYF
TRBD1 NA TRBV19 CASSINDRGVPKNIQYF
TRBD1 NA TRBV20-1 CSAVDYRGMENNQPQHF
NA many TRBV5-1 CASSFGPGADTQYF
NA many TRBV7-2 CASSLEAGLAKNIQYF
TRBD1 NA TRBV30 CAWSAGGAQGYTF
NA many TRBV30 CAWSIQGDSPLHF
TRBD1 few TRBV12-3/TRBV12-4 CASSLSGDRVETQYF
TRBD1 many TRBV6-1 CASSVAQGSTDTQYF
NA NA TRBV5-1 CASCRTVNEKLFF
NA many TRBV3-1 CASSQLGNTEAFF
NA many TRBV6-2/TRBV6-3 CASSYSRGNEQFF
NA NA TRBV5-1 CASSLGRTVAGELFF
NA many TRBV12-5 CASGPDTLYEQYF
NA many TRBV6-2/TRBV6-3 CASSSLWDTEAFF
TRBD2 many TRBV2 CASSQTGTSFNEQFF
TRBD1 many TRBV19 CASSTGQGGTEAFF
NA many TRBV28 CASSLGFSGNTIYF